Listed here is a single T cell receptor beta chain. The data belong to a study of identical twins. One entry per CDR3 protein, called by TCRdb with MiXCR from the 5' RACE reads. The data hold about 690,000 distinct CDR3 sequences, with around 20% observed a single time. The same sample was also used in a study of T cells expressing NK-cell markers. That work states: Topping the CD3+CD56-NKG2C+ fraction as well were these clonotypes, in a few donors.

The receptor was isolated from a woman aged 18-29 years in good health. Sample: PBMCs.

The CDR3 DNA follows: TGCGCCAGCAGCTTGGTGGGGCTAGCGGGAGACAATGAGCAGTTCTTC. The encoded protein is CASSLVGLAGDNEQFF. V gene TRBV5-1 combines with J gene TRBJ2-1; 10 bases align to TRBD2. Germline V gene lookup returns CDR1 SGHRS and CDR2 YFSETQ. The CDR3 totals 16 residues. The ends lost 0 bases at V and 5 bases at J; junction bases unmatched: 5.